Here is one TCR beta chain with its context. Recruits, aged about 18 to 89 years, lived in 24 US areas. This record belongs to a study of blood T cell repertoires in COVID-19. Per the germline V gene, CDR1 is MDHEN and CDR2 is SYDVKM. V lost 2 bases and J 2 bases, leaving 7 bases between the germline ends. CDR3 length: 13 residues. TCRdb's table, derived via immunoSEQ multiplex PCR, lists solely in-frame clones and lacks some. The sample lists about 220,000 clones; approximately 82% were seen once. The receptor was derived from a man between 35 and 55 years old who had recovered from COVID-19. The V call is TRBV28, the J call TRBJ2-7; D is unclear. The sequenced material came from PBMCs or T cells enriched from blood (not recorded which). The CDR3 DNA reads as TGTGCCAGCAGTTTACTCGGAGCCTACGAGCAGTACTTC. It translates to CASSLLGAYEQYF.